This T cell receptor beta chain was obtained from a study of early T cells in non-severe SARS-CoV-2 infection. Using its own MiXCR run on the 5' RACE reads, TCRdb lists one record per CDR3 protein. This table holds under 60,000 distinct CDR3 sequences, 7.5% to 9.5% found once. Germline-derived CDR1 and CDR2 are SGHRS and YFSETQ. CDR3 length: 16 residues. The sample holds a few counts of this clonotype. Germline is not matched at one junction end, which may reflect a read error. The TCR was taken from an adult who was a healthcare worker with PCR-confirmed SARS-CoV-2 infection or an uninfected control (not recorded which). The chain links TRBV5-1 to TRBJ2-3, with 7 nucleotides matching TRBD2. Source: whole blood, taken at baseline. The CDR3 here is CASSLAYRTERDERDF. DNA for the CDR3: TGCGCCAGCAGCTTAGCCTATCGAACAGAGCGGGACGAGCGGGATTTT.